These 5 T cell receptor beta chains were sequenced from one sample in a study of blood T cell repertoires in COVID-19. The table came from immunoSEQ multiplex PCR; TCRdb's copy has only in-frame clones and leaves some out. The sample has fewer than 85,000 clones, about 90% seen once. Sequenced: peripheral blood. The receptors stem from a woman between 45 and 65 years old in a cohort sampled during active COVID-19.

Here the CDR3 reads CASSLHRVDYEQYF. CDR3 coding DNA: TGTGCCAGCTCACTACACAGGGTAGACTACGAGCAGTACTTC. V is TRBV18 and J is TRBJ2-7; D may be TRBD1 (6 bases). Trimming removed 4 bases from V and 3 bases from J, with 13 bases in between. The CDR3 consists of 14 residues. The germline V gene has CDR1 KGHSH and CDR2 LQKENI.

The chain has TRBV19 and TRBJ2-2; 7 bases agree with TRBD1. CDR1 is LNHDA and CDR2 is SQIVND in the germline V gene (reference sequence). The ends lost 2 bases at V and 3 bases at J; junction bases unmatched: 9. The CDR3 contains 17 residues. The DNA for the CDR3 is TGTGCCAGTAGTATAAGGGGGCAGACAGGCTACACCGGGGAGCTGTTTTTT. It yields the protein CASSIRGQTGYTGELFF.

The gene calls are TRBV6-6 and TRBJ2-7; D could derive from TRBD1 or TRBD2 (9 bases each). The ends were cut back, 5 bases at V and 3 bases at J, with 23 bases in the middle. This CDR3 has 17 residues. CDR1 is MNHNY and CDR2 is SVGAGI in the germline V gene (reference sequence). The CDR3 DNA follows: TGTGCCAGCAGTCAACAGGGGGCCACTAGCGGGTTCTACGAGCAGTACTTC. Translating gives CASSQQGATSGFYEQYF.

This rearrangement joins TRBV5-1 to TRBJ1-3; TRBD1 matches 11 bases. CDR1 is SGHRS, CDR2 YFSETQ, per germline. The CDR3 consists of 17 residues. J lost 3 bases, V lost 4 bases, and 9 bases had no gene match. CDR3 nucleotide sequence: TGCGCCAGCAGCCTAACCGGACAGGGGGCGTTTGGAAACACCATATATTTT. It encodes CASSLTGQGAFGNTIYF. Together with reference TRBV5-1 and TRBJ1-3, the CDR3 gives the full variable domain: KAGVTQTPRYLIKTRGQQVTLSCSPISGHRSVSWYQQTPGQGLQFLFEYFSETQRNKGNFPGRFSGRQFSNSRSEMNVSTLELGDSALYLCASSLTGQGAFGNTIYFGEGSWLTVV.

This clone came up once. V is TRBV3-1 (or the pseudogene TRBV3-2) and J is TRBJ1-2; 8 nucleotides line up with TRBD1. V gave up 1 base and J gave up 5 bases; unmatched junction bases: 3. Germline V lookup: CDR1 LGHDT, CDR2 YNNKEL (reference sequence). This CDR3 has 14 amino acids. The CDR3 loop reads CASSQAGGKYGYTF. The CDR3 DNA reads TGTGCCAGCAGCCAAGCAGGGGGCAAGTATGGCTACACCTTC.